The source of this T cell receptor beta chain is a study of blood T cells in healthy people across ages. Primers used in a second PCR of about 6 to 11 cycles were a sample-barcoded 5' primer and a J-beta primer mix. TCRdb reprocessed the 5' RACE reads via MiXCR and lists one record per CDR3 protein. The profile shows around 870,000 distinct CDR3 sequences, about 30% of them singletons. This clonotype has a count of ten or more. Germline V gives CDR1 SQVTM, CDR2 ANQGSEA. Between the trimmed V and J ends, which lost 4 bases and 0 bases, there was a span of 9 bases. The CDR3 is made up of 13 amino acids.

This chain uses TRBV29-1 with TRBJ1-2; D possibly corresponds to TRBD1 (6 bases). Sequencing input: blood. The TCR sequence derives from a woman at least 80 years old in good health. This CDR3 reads CSVGTDTNYGYTF. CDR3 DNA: TGCAGCGTTGGGACAGACACTAACTATGGCTACACCTTC.